This T cell receptor beta chain was obtained from a study of CXCR3-negative and CXCR3-positive naive CD8 T cells. CD45RO-CCR7+CD27+CD95- expression identified naive CD8+ T cells. Findings and limits, study-wide: Similar TRBV-TRBJ usage was seen in naive cells (both CXCR3-negative and CXCR3-positive), but memory cells differed. Memory CD8+ cells showed much lower diversity, while both naive subsets were comparably high. CXCR3-positive naive cells carried more hydrophobic TRB CDR3s than CXCR3-negative naive cells did.

With UMI labels, 5' RACE was used to prepare the TRB cDNA libraries. After re-calling the 5' RACE reads, TCRdb lists one entry per CDR3 protein, DNA absent. The data include over 70,000 distinct CDR3 sequences; the top ten clones carry 0.9% to 1.2%. A remark on this clonotype: What it binds is unknown.

Sequencing was carried out using naive CXCR3- CD8+ T cells from blood. Subset specified: CD45RO-CCR7+CD27+CD95- naive CD8+ T cells lacking CXCR3 (TNR3-). The sequence was obtained from a human donor in good health. Some clones in this sample may be carry-over from other donors' samples.

CDR3 region: CASSGAYNEQFF. The chain recombines TRBV27 with TRBJ2-1. CDR3 size: 12 residues. CDR1 is MNHEY, CDR2 SMNVEV, per germline (reference sequence).